Presented here are 22 T cell receptor beta chains from one specimen sequenced in a study of blood T cell repertoires in COVID-19. Sequencing used immunoSEQ multiplex PCR; TCRdb keeps in-frame clones, though not all of them. The repertoire includes over 150,000 clones, more than 75% of them detected once, and roughly 2.5% sits in the top ten. The sample consisted of peripheral blood. These receptors all stem from an elderly woman with COVID-19, enrolled during active disease.

This clone was seen once. The CDR3 sequence: CAISELVRSGANVLTF. The CDR3, as DNA: TGTGCCATCAGTGAGCTCGTGAGGTCTGGGGCCAACGTCCTGACTTTC. The V gene is TRBV10-3, the J gene TRBJ2-6; D not resolved. The CDR3 is made up of 16 amino acids. Trimming cost V 2 bases and J 1 base, with 9 bases left between them. Germline CDR1 ENHRY, CDR2 SYGVKD.

This clone was seen a single time. J is TRBJ1-1 and V is TRBV14, with D perhaps matching TRBD1 (5 bases). CDR1 and CDR2 from the germline V gene are SGHDN and FVKESK. The CDR3 has 14 amino acids. Trimming left V 1 base short and J 4 bases short, with 10 bases between. In DNA, the CDR3 is TGTGCCAGCAGCCAAGTTTACGGGGGCACTGAAGCTTTCTTT. Translation: CASSQVYGGTEAFF.

The chain joins TRBV28 to TRBJ2-7, with D perhaps matching TRBD1 (5 bases). Germline V CDR1 and CDR2: MDHEN, SYDVKM. V lost 2 bases and J 4 bases, leaving 12 bases between the germline ends. There are 14 residues in the CDR3. In DNA, the CDR3 is TGTGCCAGCAGTTTAGCGCAGGGTCCTTACGAGCAGTACTTC. Protein sequence: CASSLAQGPYEQYF.

The CDR3 loop is CASSYSSDYEQYF. CDR3 nucleotide sequence: TGTGCCAGCAGTTACTCGAGCGACTACGAGCAGTACTTC. The genes are TRBV6-2 or TRBV6-3 and TRBJ2-7; D ambiguous. This CDR3 has 13 amino acids. Germline V gene lookup returns CDR1 MNHEY and CDR2 SVGEGT. Trimming removed 0 bases from V and 3 bases from J, with 6 bases in between.

This chain links TRBV12-3 or TRBV12-4 with TRBJ1-2; D is unresolved. V lost 1 base, J lost 2 bases, and 5 bases lay in between. This CDR3 comprises 13 residues. The CDR3 protein is CASSLGENYGYTF. CDR3 DNA sequence: TGTGCCAGCAGTTTAGGAGAGAACTATGGCTACACCTTC.

This chain connects TRBV5-1 to TRBJ1-1, with D uncertain. V was pared by 5 bases and J by 8 bases, with 16 bases between. The CDR3 is 13 residues long. The germline V gene has CDR1 SGHRS and CDR2 YFSETQ. The CDR3 protein is CASSKDQRVEAFF. As DNA, the CDR3 is TGCGCCAGCAGTAAAGACCAGAGGGTGGAAGCTTTCTTT.

This chain connects TRBV11-2 to TRBJ2-2, with a possible D match to TRBD2 (6 bases). Germline V CDR1 and CDR2: SGHAT, FQNNGV. V dropped 8 bases and J dropped 1 base, with 11 bases sitting between them. The CDR3 extends over 14 amino acids. Here the CDR3 reads CASRPSENTGELFF. In nucleotides, the CDR3 is TGTGCCAGCCGACCTAGCGAGAACACCGGGGAGCTGTTTTTT.

This chain connects TRBV4-1 to TRBJ2-1, with D possibly matching TRBD1 (5 bases). The CDR3 spans 16 residues. V was trimmed by 0 bases and J by 2 bases, leaving 11 bases between them. Per germline, CDR1 MGHRA and CDR2 YSYEKL. The CDR3 coding sequence is TGCGCCAGCAGCCAAGATCGGGCAGGGACCTACAATGAGCAGTTCTTC. Translating gives CASSQDRAGTYNEQFF.

This clone appeared once. J is TRBJ1-5 and V is TRBV19; 8 positions match TRBD1. V lost 6 bases, J lost 0 bases, and 10 bases stayed unmatched. The CDR3 covers 17 residues. Germline-derived CDR1 and CDR2 are LNHDA and SQIVND (reference sequence). CDR3 DNA: TGTGCCAGTAGCCAAACCGGGACAGGCCTTAGCAATCAGCCCCAGCATTTT. Translation gives CASSQTGTGLSNQPQHF. The variable domain in full, with the rest retrieved from reference TRBV19 and TRBJ1-5, is DGGITQSPKYLFRKEGQNVTLSCEQNLNHDAMYWYRQDPGQGLRLIYYSQIVNDFQKGDIAEGYSVSREKKESFPLTVTSAQKNPTAFYLCASSQTGTGLSNQPQHFGDGTRLSIL.

This clone was seen a handful of times. The chain links TRBV28 to TRBJ2-5; TRBD1 matches at 9 bases. CDR3 length: 15 residues. J lost 4 bases, V lost 2 bases, and 5 bases had no gene match. The germline gives CDR1 MDHEN, CDR2 SYDVKM. CDR3 in DNA: TGTGCCAGCAGTTTAACAGGGGGCGTCGCAGAGACCCAGTACTTC. Protein sequence: CASSLTGGVAETQYF.

CDR3: CASSRDRGQPQHF. CDR3 coding DNA: TGTGCCAGCTCCCGCGACAGGGGTCAGCCCCAGCATTTT. The rearrangement joins TRBV18 to TRBJ1-5; TRBD1 matches 8 bases. V gave up 6 bases and J gave up 6 bases; unmatched junction bases: 4. Germline V CDR1 and CDR2: KGHSH, LQKENI. CDR3 length equals 13 residues.

V gene TRBV5-1 combines with J gene TRBJ1-1; D unclear. This CDR3 region has 16 residues. V was pared by 4 bases and J by 0 bases, with 16 bases between. Germline-derived CDR1 and CDR2 are SGHRS and YFSETQ. The CDR3 DNA sequence: TGCGCCAGCAGCCCACAGCCTTTTGGAATGAACACTGAAGCTTTCTTT. This gives the protein CASSPQPFGMNTEAFF.

The chain links TRBV27 to TRBJ2-3, with 8 bases that match TRBD2. CDR3 length equals 16 residues. Germline lookup yields CDR1 MNHEY and CDR2 SMNVEV (reference sequence). V was pared by 4 bases and J by 3 bases, with 9 bases of the junction left unmatched. The CDR3 is CASSYSGRVITDTQYF. CDR3 DNA sequence: TGTGCCAGCAGTTATTCCGGGAGGGTTATTACAGATACGCAGTATTTT.

This rearrangement joins TRBV9 to TRBJ2-2; 7 nucleotides match TRBD1. Germline loops: CDR1 SGDLS, CDR2 YYNGEE. This CDR3 has 15 residues. Losses at the gene ends were 3 bases for V and 2 bases for J; bases not matched to a gene: 4. CDR3 DNA sequence: TGTGCCAGCAGCGCCGGACAGGTCAACACCGGGGAGCTGTTTTTT. It is translated as CASSAGQVNTGELFF.

This clone appeared a single time. The chain recombines TRBV28 with TRBJ2-2; 8 nucleotides line up with TRBD1. Germline V gives CDR1 MDHEN, CDR2 SYDVKM. The CDR3 runs 17 residues. V lost 7 bases and J lost 5; bases outside the gene matches: 15. The CDR3 loop is CASTDRADRVKTGELFF. The DNA for the CDR3 is TGTGCCAGCACCGATAGGGCGGACAGGGTAAAGACCGGGGAGCTGTTTTTT. Full variable domain (remainder filled in from reference TRBV28 and TRBJ2-2): DVKVTQSSRYLVKRTGEKVFLECVQDMDHENMFWYRQDPGLGLRLIYFSYDVKMKEKGDIPEGYSVSREKKERFSLILESASTNQTSMYLCASTDRADRVKTGELFFGEGSRLTVL.

The chain couples TRBV7-6 to TRBJ2-1, with 12 bases that match TRBD2. The junction had 9 bases not matched to a gene; V was cut back by 7 bases and J by 5 bases. CDR3 length equals 16 residues. CDR1 and CDR2 (germline): SGHVS, FNYEAQ. CDR3 amino acids: CASTLILAGGNNEQFF. DNA of the CDR3: TGTGCCAGCACCCTGATACTAGCGGGAGGAAACAATGAGCAGTTCTTC.

V is TRBV19 and J is TRBJ1-2; a weak D match, TRBD1 (5 bases). CDR1 and CDR2 (germline): LNHDA, SQIVND (reference sequence). The ends were cut back, 3 bases at V and 5 bases at J, with 10 bases in the middle. The CDR3 totals 13 residues. In nucleotides, the CDR3 is TGTGCCAGTAGTATGGGGCAGCTATATGGCTACACCTTC. This codes for CASSMGQLYGYTF.

The V and J genes are TRBV20-1 and TRBJ1-5; TRBD1 matches 10 bases. Unmatched junction bases numbered 8, after V lost 5 bases and J lost 4 bases. CDR1 is DFQATT, CDR2 SNEGSKA, per germline (reference sequence). The CDR3 totals 15 residues. The CDR3 region has the DNA TGCAGTGCTGGTGAACCGGGACAGGGGAATCAGCCCCAGCATTTT. This translates into CSAGEPGQGNQPQHF.

V usage is TRBV14 and J usage is TRBJ1-1, with TRBD1 matching over 7 bases. V dropped 4 bases and J dropped 1; count of bases not matched to a gene: 6. The CDR3 has 15 residues. CDR1 and CDR2 (germline): SGHDN, FVKESK. The CDR3 protein is CASSLRTGGNTEAFF. In nucleotides, the CDR3 is TGTGCCAGCAGCCTGCGGACAGGCGGGAACACTGAAGCTTTCTTT.

The chain uses TRBV18 and TRBJ2-5, with D tentatively TRBD2 (5 bases). V lost 2 bases, J lost 3 bases, and 10 bases lay in between. In germline, CDR1 is KGHSH, CDR2 LQKENI. CDR3 length: 14 residues. The CDR3 DNA sequence: TGTGCCAGCTCACCATTAAAAGCGGAAGAGACCCAGTACTTC. Translation gives CASSPLKAEETQYF.

The chain couples TRBV23-1 to TRBJ2-1; D not certain. TRBV23-1 qualifies as an ORF whose function is uncertain. The length of the CDR3 is 15 residues. Trimming stripped 2 bases from V and 7 bases from J, with 15 bases between. In DNA, the CDR3 is TGCGCCAGCAGTCAAGTAGAGGATAGAGCTAATGAGCAGTTCTTC. Translated, it gives CASSQVEDRANEQFF.

The chain uses TRBV12-5 and TRBJ1-1, with D tentatively TRBD1 (5 bases). The CDR3 covers 16 residues. Germline CDR1 and CDR2: LGHNT and FRNRAP. Trimming left V 2 bases short and J 1 base short, with 14 bases between. CDR3 coding DNA: TGTGCTAGTGGTTTGAGTCAGGGCAGGAGGAACACTGAAGCTTTCTTT. It codes for CASGLSQGRRNTEAFF.